This T cell receptor beta chain was profiled in a study of OX40 agonist ivuxolimab in advanced cancers. Study overall: Every 2 weeks, patients received ivuxolimab intravenously, dosed at 0.01 to 10 mg/kg.

Study outcomes and limitations: Some nonresponders additionally presented with little normalized T-cell clonal expansion.

CDR1 and CDR2 (germline): SGHNT, YYREEE (reference sequence). The V end was cut by 3 bases, the J end by 6 bases, with 21 bases between. This CDR3 region has 16 residues. Regarding this clone: What it binds is unknown.

Clones were read by immunoSEQ multiplex PCR, and TCRdb kept only the in-frame ones, dropping some. Here the sample spans under 70,000 clones, 86% being singletons. Material: CD4+ or CD8+ T cells sorted from blood, obtained in a trial of the OX40 agonist ivuxolimab. The TCR comes from an adult with an advanced solid tumor such as melanoma, head and neck, liver or kidney cancer. The chain recombines TRBV5-4 with TRBJ1-2; a weak D match, TRBD1 (5 bases). Here the CDR3 reads CASSWDLRETVDGYTF. The CDR3 bases are TGTGCCAGCAGCTGGGACCTCCGGGAGACAGTTGATGGCTACACCTTC.